Sequencing of this T cell receptor (beta chain) was carried out in a study of shared clonotypes between healthy human individuals. Original processing methods: Junction-only sequences without quality scores came from ImmunoSEQ, so filtering differed. Sequenced by immunoSEQ multiplex PCR; TCRdb stores in-frame clones only, minus some. V and J calls and clone size are those listed in that table; D and trimming were worked out from the DNA. The repertoire holds over a million clones, 70% to 80% seen once, with approximately 0.56% in the top ten. Memory CD4+ cells were the fraction left after CD45RA+ naive selection. Whole-study findings and limits: Owing to a small donor count, the genetic and exposure-history diversity represented was limited.

Comments on this clone: What it recognizes is unknown.

The V end was cut by 7 bases, the J end by 4 bases, with 20 bases between. The CDR3 consists of 15 residues. CDR1 MNHNS and CDR2 SASEGT come from the germline V gene. The sequence was obtained from a man between 18 and 29 years old in good health. Some clones in this sample may be carry-over from other donors' samples. Sequencing used memory CD4+ T cells from PBMCs. The subset is: CD45RA-negative fraction. The chain employs TRBV6-1 and TRBJ2-7; no definite D call. The CDR3 sequence is CASTLGSQRSYEQYF. The CDR3 DNA reads TGTGCCAGCACCCTGGGTTCCCAGAGATCTTACGAGCAGTACTTC.